The 29 T cell receptor beta chains reported below all come from one sample, sequenced in a study of blood T cell repertoires in COVID-19. Profiling relied on immunoSEQ multiplex PCR, and the TCRdb table lists in-frame clones only, not all of them. The table has a few hundred thousand clones, around 86% seen once. The sample consisted of peripheral blood. The receptors were sampled from a human donor in a cohort sampled during active COVID-19.

This sequence joins TRBV24-1 and TRBJ2-2; TRBD2 agrees at 8 bases. This CDR3 is 15 amino acids long. The V gene's germline CDR1 is KGHDR and CDR2 SFDVKD. V gave up 3 bases and J gave up 4 bases; unmatched junction bases: 3. CDR3 bases: TGTGCCACCAGTGATCCGGGACTAGTCACCGGGGAGCTGTTTTTT. It yields the protein CATSDPGLVTGELFF.

The chain links TRBV9 to TRBJ2-5; TRBD2 agrees at 10 bases. CDR1 is SGDLS, CDR2 YYNGEE, per germline. CDR3 length: 16 amino acids. The V and J ends lost 0 bases and 5 bases, in that order; junction bases with no gene match: 7. CDR3 amino acids: CASSVGASGSVETQYF. The CDR3 coding sequence is TGTGCCAGCAGCGTAGGGGCTAGCGGGAGCGTCGAGACCCAGTACTTC.

This chain's CDR3 is CASSFRDRDEKLFF. CDR3 sequence (DNA): TGTGCCAGCAGCTTCCGGGACAGGGATGAAAAACTGTTTTTT. This chain links TRBV5-4 with TRBJ1-4, with TRBD1 matching over 9 bases. The germline CDR1 and CDR2 sequences are SGHNT and YYREEE (reference sequence). CDR3 length: 14 amino acids. Germline trimming cut 2 bases from V and 6 bases from J; bases unmatched to any gene: 2.

The V gene is TRBV19, the J gene TRBJ1-2; 7 bases map to TRBD1. Germline assignment: CDR1 LNHDA and CDR2 SQIVND (reference sequence). The CDR3 runs to 13 residues. The ends lost 8 bases at V and 2 bases at J; junction bases unmatched: 5. CDR3 amino acids: CASWDSLNYGYTF. DNA of the CDR3: TGTGCCAGTTGGGACAGCCTCAACTATGGCTACACCTTC.

This clone occurred once. The rearrangement uses TRBV2 and TRBJ2-7; 9 bases map to TRBD1. CDR3 length equals 15 residues. Trimming took 6 bases from V and 4 from J; bases not matched to a gene: 10. Germline-derived CDR1 and CDR2 are SNHLY and FYNNEI. The CDR3 nucleotides are TGTGCCAGCAGCCGTCACGGGGGACAGGGTTACGAGCAGTACTTC. Translating it yields CASSRHGGQGYEQYF. Using reference TRBV2 and TRBJ2-7 for the parts outside the CDR3, the full variable domain is EPEVTQTPSHQVTQMGQEVILRCVPISNHLYFYWYRQILGQKVEFLVSFYNNEISEKSEIFDDQFSVERPDGSNFTLKIRSTKLEDSAMYFCASSRHGGQGYEQYFGPGTRLTVT.

The chain couples TRBV27 to TRBJ2-1; D uncertain. The length of the CDR3 is 14 residues. Germline CDR1 and CDR2: MNHEY and SMNVEV (reference sequence). V was cut by 0 bases and J by 5 bases, with 8 bases left in between. The CDR3 sequence: CASSLSAPHNEQFF. As DNA, the CDR3 is TGTGCCAGCAGTTTATCGGCCCCCCACAATGAGCAGTTCTTC.

The table lists this clone with a few counts. The CDR3 is CASSLPGTSPNNEQFF. CDR3 nucleotide sequence: TGTGCCAGCAGCTTACCCGGGACTAGCCCTAATAATGAGCAGTTCTTC. The J gene is TRBJ2-1, the V gene TRBV5-6; 9 nucleotides agree with TRBD2. V was clipped by 2 bases and J by 7 bases; unmatched bases: 10. Germline CDR1 reads SGHDT; CDR2 reads YYEEEE. CDR3 length: 16 residues.

This clone was detected only a few times. The CDR3 region has the DNA TGCGCCAGCAGCTTGACTGTGAACACTGAAGCTTTCTTT. Translating it yields CASSLTVNTEAFF. The chain links TRBV5-1 to TRBJ1-1; D uncertain. The CDR3 totals 13 residues. The germline V gene has CDR1 SGHRS and CDR2 YFSETQ. Trimming stripped 1 base from V and 0 bases from J, with 4 bases between.

Concerning this clone: The sample contains more than one DNA sequence encoding this CDR3. The gene calls are TRBV28 and TRBJ1-2, with D maybe TRBD1 (6 bases). The germline V and J ends were trimmed by 3 bases and 2 bases, with 10 bases remaining between them. Germline lookup yields CDR1 MDHEN and CDR2 SYDVKM. The CDR3 sequence is 14 residues long. The CDR3 bases are TGTGCCAGCAGTTTTCGGACAGACAACTATGGCTACACCTTC. It translates to CASSFRTDNYGYTF.

This clone was seen once. The chain is built from TRBV30 and TRBJ2-3; 8 positions agree with TRBD2. This CDR3 contains 12 residues. Germline-derived CDR1 and CDR2 are GTSNPN and SVGIG (reference sequence). V trimming: 7 bases; J trimming: 14 bases; junction bases outside the gene matches: 14. DNA of the CDR3: TGTGCCTTGGAAACTAGCGGCCTGAGACCGTATTTT. This translates into CALETSGLRPYF.

This chain joins TRBV15 and TRBJ2-1; 7 bases align to TRBD2. J gave up 0 bases and V 3 bases, and 5 bases lay outside the gene matches. There are 16 residues in the CDR3. Germline values: CDR1 LNHNV, CDR2 YYDKDF (reference sequence). CDR3: CATSSSGLSSYNEQFF. As DNA, the CDR3 is TGTGCCACCAGCAGTAGCGGGCTGAGCTCCTACAATGAGCAGTTCTTC.

J is TRBJ2-7 and V is TRBV5-5; possibly TRBD2 for D (6 bases). CDR1 SGHKS and CDR2 YYEKEE come from the germline V gene (reference sequence). V lost 0 bases to trimming and J lost 1 base, with 8 bases between them. CDR3 length: 14 amino acids. DNA of the CDR3: TGTGCCAGCAGCTTGGTACTAGCTTCCTACGAGCAGTACTTC. Encoded protein: CASSLVLASYEQYF.

This clone showed up just once. The chain employs TRBV18 and TRBJ1-2; the D gene is possibly TRBD1 (6 bases). Germline V gene data show CDR1 as KGHSH and CDR2 as LQKENI. The CDR3 is 12 amino acids. With 6 bases removed from V and 8 bases from J, the gap between germline ends came to 13 bases. The CDR3 sequence is CASSGDRNGYTF. The CDR3 coding sequence is TGTGCCAGCTCGGGCGACAGGAACGGCTACACCTTC.

The chain has TRBV19 and TRBJ2-7, with 7 bases fitting TRBD2. The V gene end was trimmed by 4 bases and the J gene end by 2 bases; junction bases not matched to a gene: 5. In germline, CDR1 is LNHDA, CDR2 SQIVND (reference sequence). This CDR3 comprises 14 residues. CDR3 in DNA: TGTGCCAGTAGTAGTGGGGGGGTTACCTACGAGCAGTACTTC. The encoded protein is CASSSGGVTYEQYF.

This chain connects TRBV6-6 to TRBJ2-7; 9 positions agree with TRBD1. The CDR3 runs to 15 residues. V lost 2 bases, J lost 3 bases, and 5 bases stayed unmatched. Germline V gives CDR1 MNHNY, CDR2 SVGAGI (reference sequence). CDR3 DNA: TGTGCCAGCAGTTACCTGGGACAGGGCGTCTACGAGCAGTACTTC. Translated, it gives CASSYLGQGVYEQYF.

The chain recombines TRBV5-4 with TRBJ2-1, with D hard to call. The CDR3 has 15 amino acids. Germline CDR1 SGHNT, CDR2 YYREEE (reference sequence). V gave up 0 bases and J gave up 0 bases, with 7 bases separating them. In DNA form, the CDR3 reads TGTGCCAGCAGCTTGGGGCAGGTCTCCTACAATGAGCAGTTCTTC. Amino acids: CASSLGQVSYNEQFF.

This clone was seen only a few times. The rearrangement links TRBV29-1 to TRBJ2-7, with D perhaps TRBD2 (5 bases). Germline V gene data show CDR1 as SQVTM and CDR2 as ANQGSEA. There are 12 residues in the CDR3. V was shortened by 8 bases and J by 0 bases, with 11 bases between the two germline ends. CDR3 nucleotides: TGCAGCTTCGCCGGGATCTCCTACGAGCAGTACTTC. Residues: CSFAGISYEQYF.

The chain carries TRBV4-3 and TRBJ1-2; 7 positions match TRBD1. V lost 1 base and J lost 3; bases outside the gene matches: 5. Germline-derived CDR1 and CDR2 are LGHNA and YSLEER. The CDR3 sequence is 15 residues long. The CDR3 protein is CASSQGMDRYYGYTF. In nucleotides, the CDR3 is TGCGCCAGCAGCCAAGGGATGGACAGGTACTATGGCTACACCTTC.

The chain joins TRBV29-1 to TRBJ1-3; unclear D gene. The V gene lost 6 bases and the J gene lost 4 bases, with 19 bases spanning the gap. Germline CDR1 is SQVTM and CDR2 is ANQGSEA. The CDR3 loop spans 15 amino acids. Here the CDR3 reads CSVARRLDIGNTIYF. CDR3 DNA: TGCAGCGTAGCTCGACGATTAGACATCGGAAACACCATATATTTT.

The rearrangement joins TRBV10-3 to TRBJ1-4, with TRBD1 matching 8 bases. Unmatched junction bases numbered 12, after V lost 9 bases and J lost 6 bases. CDR3 size: 15 residues. Germline CDR1 and CDR2: ENHRY and SYGVKD. CDR3 region: CAIAGTGLVDEKLFF. CDR3 bases: TGTGCCATAGCCGGGACAGGCTTAGTCGATGAAAAACTGTTTTTT.

This chain connects TRBV28 to TRBJ2-7; 7 nucleotides match TRBD1. The length of the CDR3 is 16 residues. Trimming took 5 bases from V and 1 from J; bases not matched to a gene: 11. The germline gives CDR1 MDHEN, CDR2 SYDVKM. CDR3 nucleotide sequence: TGTGCCAGCAGTGAACTGGGGACAGTGCTATCCTACGAGCAGTACTTC. Residues: CASSELGTVLSYEQYF.

The CDR3: CASSLTSGTGELFF. For the CDR3, the DNA is TGTGCCAGCAGCTTGACTAGCGGGACCGGGGAGCTGTTTTTT. This chain uses TRBV7-9 with TRBJ2-2, with 10 bases aligning to TRBD2. Germline loops: CDR1 SEHNR, CDR2 FQNEAQ (reference sequence). The trim removed 3 bases at V and 5 bases at J, leaving 0 bases unmatched. There are 14 residues in the CDR3.

The chain uses TRBV6-2 or TRBV6-3 and TRBJ2-7; 8 bases match TRBD2. The CDR3 runs 15 residues. The ends lost 0 bases at V and 5 bases at J; junction bases unmatched: 6. Germline V gene data show CDR1 as MNHEY and CDR2 as SVGEGT. CDR3 in DNA: TGTGCCAGCAGTTACTCAAGCGGGAGAGCAAACGAGCAGTACTTC. Translating it yields CASSYSSGRANEQYF.

V gene TRBV20-1 combines with J gene TRBJ2-7; maybe TRBD1 (5 bases). Trimming shortened V by 6 bases and J by 6 bases, and 12 bases separated the two germline ends. Germline V gene sequence: CDR1 DFQATT, CDR2 SNEGSKA (reference sequence). This CDR3 region has 11 residues. As DNA, the CDR3 is TGCAGTGCGATGACAGTTTTCGAGCAGTACTTC. This encodes CSAMTVFEQYF.

V gene TRBV9 combines with J gene TRBJ1-4; no definite D call. V was cut by 3 bases and J by 11 bases, with 11 bases left in between. The CDR3 runs 12 residues. CDR1 and CDR2 from the germline V gene are SGDLS and YYNGEE. The CDR3 nucleotides read TGTGCCAGCAGCGGTAGGTCGGGGAAACTGTTTTTT. Its protein product is CASSGRSGKLFF.

The chain combines TRBV21-1 with TRBJ2-3; the table gives TRBD2 as D, unverified against the DNA. TRBV21-1 is a pseudogene. The CDR3 has 11 residues. This chain's CDR3 is CASSIADTQYF. Here the CDR3 DNA reads TGTGCCAGCAGTATAGCAGATACGCAGTATTTT.

This clone was detected only once. CDR3 sequence (DNA): TGTGCCAGCAGTGAAGCCCTTAGCTCCTACAATGAGCAGTTCTTC. Protein: CASSEALSSYNEQFF. The chain is built from TRBV2 and TRBJ2-1; no reliable D call. This CDR3 region has 15 residues. Germline CDR1 SNHLY, CDR2 FYNNEI. Trimming removed 0 bases at V and 0 bases at J, with 6 bases between.

The rearrangement joins TRBV6-2 or TRBV6-3 to TRBJ1-5, with D perhaps matching TRBD1 (5 bases). The germline gives CDR1 MNHEY, CDR2 SVGEGT. The CDR3 consists of 20 residues. The V end was cut by 2 bases, the J end by 0 bases, with 23 bases between. The DNA of the CDR3 is TGTGCCAGCAGTTACATACCCCGAGGGTCGGGACTTTATAGCAATCAGCCCCAGCATTTT. As protein: CASSYIPRGSGLYSNQPQHF.

The CDR3 sequence is CASSAGQGARNTEAFF. The DNA for the CDR3 is TGTGCCAGCAGTGCCGGACAGGGGGCACGGAACACTGAAGCTTTCTTT. The rearrangement links TRBV25-1 to TRBJ1-1; TRBD1 aligns across 11 bases. There are 16 residues in the CDR3. Germline CDR1 MGHDK, CDR2 SYGVNS. With V trimmed by 4 bases and J by 1 base, 5 bases remained unmatched.